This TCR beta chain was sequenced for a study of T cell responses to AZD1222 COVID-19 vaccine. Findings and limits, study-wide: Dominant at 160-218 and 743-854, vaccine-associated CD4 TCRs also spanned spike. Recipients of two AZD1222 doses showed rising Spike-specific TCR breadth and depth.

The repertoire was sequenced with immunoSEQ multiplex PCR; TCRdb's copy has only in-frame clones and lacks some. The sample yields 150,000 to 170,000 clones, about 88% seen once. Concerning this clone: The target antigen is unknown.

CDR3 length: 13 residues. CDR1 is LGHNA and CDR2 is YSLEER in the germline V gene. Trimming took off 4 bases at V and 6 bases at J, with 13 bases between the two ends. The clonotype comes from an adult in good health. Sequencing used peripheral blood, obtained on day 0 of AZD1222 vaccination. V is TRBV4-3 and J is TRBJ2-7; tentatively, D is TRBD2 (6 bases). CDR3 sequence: CASSLEGKGEQYF. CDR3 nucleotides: TGCGCCAGCAGCCTGGAGGGTAAAGGCGAGCAGTACTTC.